The 25 T cell receptor beta chains reported below all come from one sample, sequenced in a study of read filtering for tumor transcriptome and immune sequencing (dated by TCRdb to the early 2020s). Sequencing took place on an Illumina HiSeq 4000. The Immunoverse kit was used to build TCR libraries from around 420 ng RNA, with molecular barcoded adaptors covering alpha/delta and beta/gamma chains. Using fastp trimming at Q25 and MiXCR clonotype assembly, TCRdb reanalyzed the public sequencing data and kept in-frame beta chains. Each entry merges the rows of one CDR3 protein and shows their most common DNA and genes. This sample lists more than 35,000 distinct CDR3 sequences; 14% were detected once. The ten largest clones add up to about 17% of the sample. The specimen sequenced was a population of CD138-negative cells sorted from bone marrow. Explained via the paper, the cell subset or site label denotes: bone marrow mononuclear cells depleted of CD138+ plasma/myeloma cells by negative magnetic selection. These receptors all come from a donor at least 40 years old with multiple myeloma.

This clonotype has a count of ten or more. The chain couples TRBV20-1 to TRBJ2-3; 9 nucleotides match TRBD2. V shed 5 bases, J shed 3 bases, and the junction held 12 bases outside the gene matches. This CDR3 comprises 16 residues. The germline CDR1 and CDR2 sequences are DFQATT and SNEGSKA (reference sequence). DNA for the CDR3: TGCAGTGCTCCGGGGATTCTAGCGGGGAGTACAGATACGCAGTATTTT. Amino acid sequence: CSAPGILAGSTDTQYF.

This clonotype was found many times. CDR3 amino acids: CASSLSWGLDTQYF. As DNA, the CDR3 is TGTGCCAGCAGTTTGAGTTGGGGGTTGGATACGCAGTATTTT. The rearrangement links TRBV12-3 or TRBV12-4 to TRBJ2-3; D may match TRBD1 or TRBD2 (5 bases each). Trimming took off 3 bases at V and 6 bases at J, with 13 bases between the two ends. CDR3 size: 14 residues.

This clonotype was counted at least ten times. This rearrangement joins TRBV4-1 to TRBJ1-1; 10 bases match TRBD1. Trimming took 7 bases from V and 8 from J; bases not matched to a gene: 10. Looked up from germline, CDR1 is MGHRA and CDR2 is YSYEKL. The CDR3 consists of 14 residues. CDR3 in amino acids: CASTPGQGIREAFF. The CDR3 nucleotides read TGCGCCAGCACCCCGGGACAGGGGATTCGGGAAGCTTTCTTT.

As for this clonotype: This may arise from a read error, as a much more abundant clone is one base away. The CDR3, as DNA: TGTGCCAGTCAGTCGGGGAATGGGCAGTTCTTC. This encodes CASQSGNGQFF. The chain recombines TRBV10-3 with TRBJ2-1; a weak D match, TRBD2 (5 bases). The CDR3 extends over 11 amino acids. CDR1 and CDR2 from the germline V gene are ENHRY and SYGVKD.

This clonotype was counted ten times or more. The chain joins TRBV20-1 to TRBJ2-6, with D hard to call. Germline-derived CDR1 and CDR2 are DFQATT and SNEGSKA (reference sequence). The CDR3 sequence is 14 residues long. Trimming took 4 bases from V and 0 from J, leaving 7 bases between them. CDR3 region: CSANNPSGANVLTF. CDR3 DNA sequence: TGCAGTGCTAACAACCCCTCTGGGGCCAACGTCCTGACTTTC.

This clonotype was counted ten times or more. The CDR3 coding sequence is TGTGCCAGCAGCCAGCAGGGAGGCGGCTACACCTTC. Translating gives CASSQQGGGYTF. The rearrangement links TRBV28 to TRBJ1-2, with D tentatively TRBD1 (5 bases). V lost 6 bases and J lost 8, with 13 bases in between. The CDR3 sequence is 12 residues long. The germline CDR1 and CDR2 sequences are MDHEN and SYDVKM.

Concerning this clonotype: One end of the junction is discordant with germline, which a read error may explain. J is TRBJ1-5 and V is TRBV20-1; 12 nucleotides match TRBD1. CDR1 is DFQATT and CDR2 is SNEGSKA in the germline V gene (reference sequence). The CDR3 is 18 amino acids. The CDR3 spells CSARRIGTGGWSSQPQHF. The CDR3 nucleotides read TGCAGTGCTAGACGAATTGGGACAGGGGGCTGGAGCAGTCAGCCCCAGCATTTT.

This clonotype has a count of ten or more. This chain joins TRBV19 and TRBJ2-1, with TRBD1 matching 7 bases. CDR1 is LNHDA and CDR2 is SQIVND in the germline V gene (reference sequence). The CDR3 totals 14 residues. The J segment lost 3 bases and the V segment lost 5 bases, leaving 4 bases of the junction unmatched. The CDR3 protein is CASSVRDSYNEQFF. The CDR3 bases are TGTGCCAGTAGTGTCCGGGACAGCTACAATGAGCAGTTCTTC.

This clonotype showed up many times. J is TRBJ2-7 and V is TRBV7-9; D may match TRBD1 or TRBD2 (5 bases each). The V end lost 5 bases, the J end lost 3 bases, and 14 bases lay between the germline ends. The germline V gene encodes CDR1 SEHNR and CDR2 FQNEAQ (reference sequence). The CDR3 totals 14 residues. The chain's CDR3 is CASSPLGASYEQYF. The CDR3 nucleotides read TGTGCCAGCAGCCCCCTCGGGGCAAGCTACGAGCAGTACTTC.

This clonotype was found many times. This rearrangement joins TRBV4-1 to TRBJ2-2; 9 bases are shared with TRBD2. J lost 8 bases, V lost 1 base, and 8 bases had no gene match. In germline, CDR1 is MGHRA, CDR2 YSYEKL. The CDR3 contains 16 residues. This chain's CDR3 is CASSQGGTSKDGELFF. Written as DNA, the CDR3 is TGCGCCAGCAGCCAAGGGGGGACTAGCAAAGATGGGGAGCTGTTTTTT.

This clonotype was observed many times. Here the CDR3 reads CSVAGVYTGELFF. The CDR3 DNA is TGCAGCGTTGCCGGGGTGTACACCGGGGAGCTGTTTTTT. The rearrangement uses TRBV29-1 and TRBJ2-2, with a possible D match to TRBD2 (5 bases). CDR1 is SQVTM and CDR2 is ANQGSEA in the germline V gene. V was clipped by 4 bases and J by 3 bases, with 9 bases between them. The CDR3 extends over 13 amino acids.

This clonotype turned up a few times. Since the CDR3 does not end with the conserved phenylalanine or tryptophan, this likely comes from a read error. The genes are TRBV28 and TRBJ1-1; D is uncertain. Germline V gives CDR1 MDHEN, CDR2 SYDVKM. V dropped 6 bases and J dropped 1 base, with 6 bases sitting between them. The CDR3 runs to 12 residues. CDR3 nucleotides: TGTGCCAGCAGACGGGGGAACACTGAAGCTTTCTCT. This translates into CASRRGNTEAFS.

By frequency in the sample, this clonotype is large (0.1 to 1%). A read error may produce the germline difference seen at one junction end. The chain carries TRBV4-2 and TRBJ2-1; maybe TRBD1 (5 bases). This CDR3 is built from 14 residues. Per the germline V gene, CDR1 is LGHNA and CDR2 is YNFKEQ. The DNA of the CDR3 is TGCGCCAGCAGCCAAGGGGCGTTAGGAAATGAGCAGTTCTTC. It codes for CASSQGALGNEQFF.

Ten or more counts support this clonotype. The chain joins TRBV20-1 to TRBJ2-3; D is ambiguous. Germline V CDR1 and CDR2: DFQATT, SNEGSKA (reference sequence). V lost 6 bases to trimming and J lost 6 bases, with 7 bases between them. CDR3 length: 10 amino acids. The CDR3 DNA is TGCAGTGCCGAGGCGGATACGCAGTATTTT. Translated: CSAEADTQYF.

This clonotype was observed many times. The chain carries TRBV20-1 and TRBJ2-5, with D hard to call. Between the trimmed V and J ends, which lost 4 bases and 0 bases, there was a span of 9 bases. CDR3 size: 13 residues. Per germline, CDR1 DFQATT and CDR2 SNEGSKA (reference sequence). CDR3 region: CSATLMNQETQYF. The CDR3, as DNA: TGCAGTGCTACCCTCATGAACCAAGAGACCCAGTACTTC.

In its sample, this clonotype was seen many times. This rearrangement joins TRBV5-1 to TRBJ2-1; 10 bases line up with TRBD1. The germline CDR1 and CDR2 sequences are SGHRS and YFSETQ. CDR3 size: 14 residues. The J segment lost 7 bases and the V segment lost 4 bases, leaving 5 bases of the junction unmatched. This CDR3 is CASSGGTGVNEQFF. DNA for the CDR3: TGCGCCAGCAGCGGGGGGACAGGGGTGAATGAGCAGTTCTTC.

This clonotype has a count of ten or more. The V call is TRBV11-1, the J call TRBJ2-2, with D uncertain. V was cut by 4 bases and J by 4 bases, with 13 bases left in between. The CDR3 loop spans 15 amino acids. In germline, CDR1 is SGHAT, CDR2 FQDESV (reference sequence). CDR3 DNA sequence: TGTGCCAGCAGCTCATCTCAGTTCATCACCGGGGAGCTGTTTTTT. Encoded protein: CASSSSQFITGELFF.

The chain joins TRBV4-1 to TRBJ2-5; 8 bases agree with TRBD2. CDR1 and CDR2 from the germline V gene are MGHRA and YSYEKL. The CDR3 spans 16 residues. Trimming cost V 2 bases and J 4 bases; bases outside gene matches: 9. CDR3 coding DNA: TGCGCCAGCAGCCAAAGCGGGGGTGGGGGGCGAGAGACCCAGTACTTC. It encodes CASSQSGGGGRETQYF.

This clonotype has a count of ten or more. The V gene is TRBV6-2 or TRBV6-3, the J gene TRBJ1-5; 8 nucleotides agree with TRBD1. The CDR3 has 18 residues. Germline V gene sequence: CDR1 MNHEY, CDR2 SVGEGT. The trim removed 4 bases at V and 0 bases at J, leaving 11 bases unmatched. The CDR3 reads CASSFLDRAGLSNQPQHF. CDR3 in DNA: TGTGCCAGCAGTTTCCTGGACAGGGCGGGCCTTAGCAATCAGCCCCAGCATTTT.

This clonotype appeared many times. The chain combines TRBV5-1 with TRBJ2-6; TRBD1 might be the D (6 bases). The CDR3 totals 16 residues. V lost 7 bases to trimming and J lost 0 bases, with 14 bases between them. Germline CDR1 SGHRS, CDR2 YFSETQ. The CDR3 protein is CASSRTADSGANVLTF. The DNA for the CDR3 is TGCGCCAGCTCCCGGACAGCGGACTCTGGGGCCAACGTCCTGACTTTC.

This clonotype was seen repeatedly, ten times or more. The V call is TRBV20-1, the J call TRBJ2-1, with D possibly TRBD2 on 5 matching bases. Germline CDR1 reads DFQATT; CDR2 reads SNEGSKA (reference sequence). The CDR3 contains 14 residues. Trimming took 6 bases from V and 2 from J, leaving 14 bases between them. The CDR3 DNA follows: TGCAGTGCCGCGGAAGGAGGACCCTACAATGAGCAGTTCTTC. Amino acid sequence: CSAAEGGPYNEQFF.

This clonotype occurred many times. The CDR3 DNA reads TGTGCCAGCAGCTTCGCCGGGACAGGTTCCACTGAAGCTTTCTTT. Translating gives CASSFAGTGSTEAFF. The chain uses TRBV7-8 and TRBJ1-1; the match to TRBD1 covers 8 bases. The trim removed 3 bases at V and 4 bases at J, leaving 7 bases unmatched. CDR1 and CDR2 (germline): SGHVS, FQNEAQ. The CDR3 covers 15 residues.

This clonotype was observed at least ten times. The chain uses TRBV20-1 and TRBJ2-3; weak D call: TRBD1 (5 bases). Germline CDR1 is DFQATT and CDR2 is SNEGSKA (reference sequence). V was trimmed by 3 bases and J by 6 bases, leaving 13 bases between them. The CDR3 sequence is 13 residues long. In nucleotides, the CDR3 is TGCAGTGCTAGGTCAGGGAAGGGGGATACGCAGTATTTT. Translated: CSARSGKGDTQYF.

On this clonotype: A much larger clone lies a single base off, so this may be a read error. The rearrangement uses TRBV20-1 and TRBJ1-1; TRBD1 matches at 8 bases. Germline-derived CDR1 and CDR2 are DFQATT and SNEGSKA (reference sequence). The CDR3 is 14 amino acids. The CDR3 sequence is CGASRDRPNTEAFF. In nucleotides, the CDR3 is TGCGGTGCTAGCCGGGACAGGCCGAACACTGAAGCTTTCTTT.

This clonotype showed up just a few times. The J gene is TRBJ2-5, the V gene TRBV12-3 or TRBV12-4; D is possibly TRBD1 (6 bases). The V gene lost 7 bases and the J gene lost 5 bases, with 14 bases spanning the gap. This CDR3 spans 13 amino acids. The CDR3 spells CASTSDSSETQYF. In DNA form, the CDR3 reads TGTGCCAGCACCTCGGACAGTAGCGAGACCCAGTACTTC.